The 24 T cell receptor beta chains below come from one sample, sequenced in a study of blood T cell repertoires in COVID-19. The table came from immunoSEQ multiplex PCR; TCRdb's copy has only in-frame clones and leaves some out. The sample has 280,000 or so clones; roughly 80% are singletons. The sample was peripheral blood. The origin of the receptors is a woman aged 45-65 years who had recovered from COVID-19.

The CDR3 bases are TGTGCCAGCAGCTTGGTTCGGGGGGCCGTCTCCTACGAGCAGTACTTC. Amino acid sequence: CASSLVRGAVSYEQYF. The V and J genes are TRBV5-6 and TRBJ2-7, with a possible D match to TRBD2 (7 bases). This CDR3 has 16 amino acids. CDR1 and CDR2 (germline): SGHDT, YYEEEE. Between the trimmed V and J ends, which lost 0 bases and 0 bases, there was a span of 13 bases.

V and J are TRBV2 and TRBJ1-1; D may be TRBD1 (5 bases). Germline V CDR1 and CDR2: SNHLY, FYNNEI. The CDR3 is made up of 13 amino acids. Trimming took 7 bases from V and 4 from J, leaving 13 bases between them. The CDR3 DNA is TGTGCCAGCATTTACAGGACGAGCACTGAAGCTTTCTTT. This translates into CASIYRTSTEAFF.

This chain connects TRBV2 to TRBJ2-5; no firm D call. Germline-derived CDR1 and CDR2 are SNHLY and FYNNEI. There are 11 residues in the CDR3. V lost 4 bases and J 7 bases, leaving 7 bases between the germline ends. The CDR3 region has the DNA TGTGCCAGCAGTGCCCCCGGGACCCAGTACTTC. Amino acid sequence: CASSAPGTQYF.

The chain carries TRBV6-2 or TRBV6-3 and TRBJ1-2, with 10 bases that match TRBD1. CDR1 and CDR2 from the germline V gene are MNHEY and SVGEGT. The CDR3 extends over 16 amino acids. The V segment lost 0 bases and the J segment 2 bases; nucleotides outside the gene matches: 3. The CDR3 coding sequence is TGTGCCAGCAGTTACTCCAGGGACAGGGGAAACTATGGCTACACCTTC. Translating gives CASSYSRDRGNYGYTF.

This clone was recorded once. The genes are TRBV20-1 and TRBJ2-2; D gene unclear. The CDR3 runs 11 residues. V was trimmed by 1 base and J by 6 bases, leaving 3 bases between them. Germline V gene data show CDR1 as DFQATT and CDR2 as SNEGSKA (reference sequence). The CDR3 DNA reads as TGCAGTGCTAGAGGGCCCGGGGAGCTGTTTTTT. Amino acids: CSARGPGELFF.

The rearrangement links TRBV27 to TRBJ2-3, with 8 bases matching TRBD2. Germline loops: CDR1 MNHEY, CDR2 SMNVEV (reference sequence). This CDR3 comprises 15 residues. Trimming took 4 bases from V and 1 from J; bases not matched to a gene: 4. This CDR3 is CASSYRGGGTDTQYF. For the CDR3, the DNA is TGTGCCAGCAGTTACCGGGGGGGAGGCACAGATACGCAGTATTTT.

This chain uses TRBV5-4 with TRBJ2-6; D not resolved. Trimming left V 3 bases short and J 4 bases short, with 17 bases between. Germline V gene lookup returns CDR1 SGHNT and CDR2 YYREEE (reference sequence). The CDR3 is 17 residues long. DNA for the CDR3: TGTGCCAGCAGCTCATCCGGGTACCCCGACGGGGCCAACGTCCTGACTTTC. This translates into CASSSSGYPDGANVLTF.

The rearrangement uses TRBV19 and TRBJ2-1; 7 bases agree with TRBD2. Germline V lookup: CDR1 LNHDA, CDR2 SQIVND (reference sequence). V trimming: 3 bases; J trimming: 7 bases; junction bases outside the gene matches: 6. The CDR3 is 14 amino acids. This chain's CDR3 is CASSIVAGLNEQFF. The CDR3 nucleotides read TGTGCCAGTAGTATTGTAGCGGGCTTAAATGAGCAGTTCTTC.

This clone was seen a handful of times. The chain joins TRBV2 to TRBJ1-5; 8 bases fit TRBD1. The CDR3 runs 15 residues. The J segment lost 6 bases and the V segment lost 4 bases, leaving 8 bases of the junction unmatched. CDR1 SNHLY and CDR2 FYNNEI come from the germline V gene. Written as DNA, the CDR3 is TGTGCCAGCAGTGTAACCAGGGGGCGTGGTCAGCCCCAGCATTTT. It specifies CASSVTRGRGQPQHF.

This rearrangement joins TRBV19 to TRBJ1-5; 8 bases map to TRBD1. The length of the CDR3 is 16 residues. Trimming removed 7 bases from V and 0 bases from J; junction bases left unmatched: 8. Germline V gene sequence: CDR1 LNHDA, CDR2 SQIVND (reference sequence). The CDR3 here is CASTDRALPSNQPQHF. For the CDR3, the DNA is TGTGCCAGTACGGACAGGGCTTTACCTAGCAATCAGCCCCAGCATTTT.

This chain links TRBV19 with TRBJ1-1, with 7 bases identical to TRBD1. The CDR3 covers 16 residues. The germline V gene has CDR1 LNHDA and CDR2 SQIVND (reference sequence). V was clipped by 3 bases and J by 0 bases; unmatched bases: 7. The CDR3 is CASSIGGGSLNTEAFF. The CDR3 bases are TGTGCCAGTAGTATTGGAGGGGGCAGCCTGAACACTGAAGCTTTCTTT.

The V and J genes are TRBV7-2 and TRBJ2-5; the D gene is possibly TRBD1 (7 bases). The CDR3 consists of 14 residues. Germline-derived CDR1 and CDR2 are SGHTA and FQGNSA. Trimming cost V 4 bases and J 3 bases, with 12 bases left between them. The CDR3 DNA reads as TGTGCCAGCAGCTCAGGGGGAGGTAAAGAGACCCAGTACTTC. Translated, it gives CASSSGGGKETQYF.

V usage is TRBV21-1 and J usage is TRBJ2-2; the table names TRBD2, a call not compared with the DNA. TRBV21-1 is a pseudogene locus. The CDR3 has 15 residues. In DNA, the CDR3 is TGTGCCAGCAGGATACTAGCGTCGAACACCGGGGAGCTGTTTTTT. As protein: CASRILASNTGELFF.

This clone was detected only once. V is TRBV11-2 and J is TRBJ2-4; the D is unclear. The V gene lost 1 base and the J gene lost 7 bases, with 8 bases spanning the gap. Germline CDR1 is SGHAT and CDR2 is FQNNGV. The CDR3 is 13 residues long. This CDR3 is CASSLAGSNIQYF. The CDR3 region has the DNA TGTGCCAGCAGCTTAGCAGGTTCGAACATTCAGTACTTC.

This clone was seen a few times. A much larger clone differs from this one at a single base, so this may be a read error. Other DNA sequences in the sample encode the same CDR3. The CDR3 DNA is TGCGCCAGCCAGGGACAGGGGAACACTGAAGCTTTCTTT. Encoded protein: CASQGQGNTEAFF. The chain links TRBV5-1 to TRBJ1-1; 9 positions agree with TRBD1. The trim removed 7 bases at V and 1 base at J, leaving 2 bases unmatched. The germline gives CDR1 SGHRS, CDR2 YFSETQ. The CDR3 length is 13 residues. Variable domain in full (rest from reference TRBV5-1 and TRBJ1-1): KAGVTQTPRYLIKTRGQQVTLSCSPISGHRSVSWYQQTPGQGLQFLFEYFSETQRNKGNFPGRFSGRQFSNSRSEMNVSTLELGDSALYLCASQGQGNTEAFFGQGTRLTVV.

This sequence joins TRBV7-9 and TRBJ2-2; TRBD2 agrees at 7 bases. There are 15 residues in the CDR3. With 6 bases clipped from V and 7 bases from J, the junction kept 11 bases outside the gene matches. The V gene's germline CDR1 is SEHNR and CDR2 FQNEAQ (reference sequence). The CDR3, as DNA: TGTGCCAGCAGGTCGGGTATTAGCGGGTTCGGGGAGCTGTTTTTT. Protein sequence: CASRSGISGFGELFF. Together with reference TRBV7-9 and TRBJ2-2, the CDR3 gives the full variable domain: DTGVSQNPRHKITKRGQNVTFRCDPISEHNRLYWYRQTLGQGPEFLTYFQNEAQLEKSRLLSDRFSAERPKGSFSTLEIQRTEQGDSAMYLCASRSGISGFGELFFGEGSRLTVL.

CDR3 loop: CASSVRALQLNTQYF. The CDR3 DNA is TGTGCCAGCAGTGTGAGGGCACTCCAACTAAATACGCAGTATTTT. The V call is TRBV2, the J call TRBJ2-3, with D perhaps TRBD2 (5 bases). V lost 4 bases and J 7 bases, leaving 18 bases between the germline ends. The CDR3 consists of 15 residues. CDR1 SNHLY and CDR2 FYNNEI come from the germline V gene.

The V gene is TRBV18, the J gene TRBJ2-5; D is ambiguous. Trimming stripped 8 bases from V and 4 bases from J, with 11 bases between. The CDR3 length is 12 residues. Germline CDR1 reads KGHSH; CDR2 reads LQKENI. This CDR3 is CASLRSGETQYF. CDR3 bases: TGTGCCAGCCTAAGGTCGGGAGAGACCCAGTACTTC.

The rearrangement links TRBV6-2 or TRBV6-3 to TRBJ2-1; 12 positions match TRBD2. The V and J ends lost 4 bases and 7 bases, in that order; junction bases with no gene match: 5. The CDR3 spans 15 residues. The V gene's germline CDR1 is MNHEY and CDR2 SVGEGT. DNA for the CDR3: TGTGCCAGCAGTTTCGAACTAGCGGGGGGTAATGAGCAGTTCTTC. This sequence encodes CASSFELAGGNEQFF.

This clone was found many times. V and J are TRBV24-1 and TRBJ2-5, with D maybe TRBD2 (7 bases). From germline, CDR1 is KGHDR and CDR2 SFDVKD. Trimming pared 6 bases from V and 5 bases from J, leaving 12 bases between. The CDR3 length is 13 residues. CDR3 sequence: CATSQGGGETQYF. Written as DNA, the CDR3 is TGTGCCACCAGTCAGGGAGGGGGTGAGACCCAGTACTTC.

This clone came up once. The J gene is TRBJ2-5, the V gene TRBV30, with a weak D call TRBD2 (5 bases). CDR1 GTSNPN and CDR2 SVGIG come from the germline V gene (reference sequence). The V end was cut by 0 bases, the J end by 5 bases, with 10 bases between. The CDR3 has 13 residues. The CDR3 loop reads CAWSVGVGETQYF. The CDR3 nucleotides read TGTGCCTGGAGTGTCGGGGTTGGCGAGACCCAGTACTTC.

This clone showed up just a few times. The rearrangement links TRBV7-2 to TRBJ1-1, with no clear D. CDR1 is SGHTA and CDR2 is FQGNSA in the germline V gene. The V and J ends lost 6 bases and 7 bases respectively, with 15 bases between them. The CDR3 is made up of 13 amino acids. CDR3 in DNA: TGTGCCAGCAGATACGACACCCTCGGTGAAGCTTTCTTT. Protein sequence: CASRYDTLGEAFF.

This chain links TRBV11-2 with TRBJ2-3; 12 bases line up with TRBD2. Germline loops: CDR1 SGHAT, CDR2 FQNNGV. Trimming cost V 2 bases and J 4 bases; bases outside gene matches: 10. The CDR3 has 18 amino acids. CDR3 amino acids: CASSLTSGGMGMADTQYF. The CDR3 bases are TGTGCCAGCAGCTTAACTAGCGGGGGGATGGGGATGGCAGATACGCAGTATTTT.

The chain has TRBV19 and TRBJ1-1; D is possibly TRBD1 (5 bases). The V gene's germline CDR1 is LNHDA and CDR2 SQIVND (reference sequence). The V and J ends lost 0 bases and 2 bases respectively, with 16 bases between them. The length of the CDR3 is 17 residues. For the CDR3, the DNA is TGTGCCAGTAGTATAGATCTCGACAGACGGTTCAACACTGAAGCTTTCTTT. Translating it yields CASSIDLDRRFNTEAFF. The entire variable domain, with the rest obtained from reference TRBV19 and TRBJ1-1, is as follows: DGGITQSPKYLFRKEGQNVTLSCEQNLNHDAMYWYRQDPGQGLRLIYYSQIVNDFQKGDIAEGYSVSREKKESFPLTVTSAQKNPTAFYLCASSIDLDRRFNTEAFFGQGTRLTVV.